This TCR beta chain was sequenced during a study of identical twins' blood T cells. Study in general: About six alpha and about 6 beta libraries together yielded 45 million to 65 million reads.

Germline CDR1 SGDLS, CDR2 YYNGEE. The CDR3 sequence is 13 residues long. V was pared by 3 bases and J by 4 bases, with 8 bases between. TCRdb recomputed calls from the 5' RACE reads with MiXCR, one row per CDR3 protein. The sample lists 350,000 to 400,000 distinct CDR3 sequences, over 25% occurring once. Reared together, all three twin pairs probably met the same infectious agents and vaccines. What was sequenced was PBMCs. The clonotype originates from a woman aged 18 to 55 in good health. J is TRBJ1-3 and V is TRBV9; no clear D. CDR3 nucleotides: TGTGCCAGCAGCGCTGAGGCAGGAAACACCATATATTTT. Translation: CASSAEAGNTIYF.